The 21 T cell receptor beta chains below all came from one sample that was sequenced in a study of T-cell reconstitution after alpha-beta-depleted transplantation in children. The library targeted TCRbeta and was prepared with unique molecular identifiers. TCRdb re-derived calls from the PCR reads in MiXCR, one entry per CDR3 protein. The data hold over 150,000 distinct CDR3 sequences, with roughly 15% observed a single time. The starting material was PBMCs from the stem cell graft donor, obtained from the stem cell graft. The origin of the receptors is a human donor who donated a stem cell graft to a child with acute lymphoblastic leukemia.

This clonotype occurred a few times. The chain is built from TRBV5-1 and TRBJ1-2, with 7 bases identical to TRBD1. The CDR3 runs to 16 residues. CDR1 and CDR2 from the germline V gene are SGHRS and YFSETQ. The V and J ends lost 4 bases and 6 bases, in that order; junction bases with no gene match: 15. This chain's CDR3 is CASSRGTAFQPHGYTF. CDR3 bases: TGCGCCAGCAGCCGCGGGACAGCCTTCCAGCCCCATGGCTACACCTTC.

The chain combines TRBV5-5 with TRBJ1-4; TRBD1 matches 8 bases. CDR1 and CDR2 (germline): SGHKS, YYEKEE (reference sequence). The CDR3 sequence is 16 residues long. The V and J ends lost 4 bases and 0 bases, in that order; junction bases with no gene match: 5. CDR3 region: CASSATGATTNEKLFF. CDR3 in DNA: TGTGCCAGCAGCGCGACAGGGGCTACAACTAATGAAAAACTGTTTTTT. The variable domain in full, completed from reference TRBV5-5 and TRBJ1-4, reads DAGVTQSPTHLIKTRGQQVTLRCSPISGHKSVSWYQQVLGQGPQFIFQYYEKEERGRGNFPDRFSARQFPNYSSELNVNALLLGDSALYLCASSATGATTNEKLFFGSGTQLSVL.

This clonotype has at least ten counts. The chain carries TRBV7-9 and TRBJ2-1; 8 nucleotides line up with TRBD2. The germline gives CDR1 SEHNR, CDR2 FQNEAQ (reference sequence). The CDR3 loop spans 15 amino acids. The V and J ends lost 4 bases and 2 bases, in that order; junction bases with no gene match: 4. The DNA of the CDR3 is TGTGCCAGCAGCTCCCCGGGACTAGCCTACAATGAGCAGTTCTTC. It yields the protein CASSSPGLAYNEQFF.

This clonotype was recorded at least ten times. V usage is TRBV5-1 and J usage is TRBJ2-3; D not resolved. The V end lost 4 bases, the J end lost 2 bases, and 11 bases lay between the germline ends. The CDR3 runs to 14 residues. Germline V gene lookup returns CDR1 SGHRS and CDR2 YFSETQ. CDR3 DNA: TGCGCCAGCAGCATGGAACCCACCACAGATACGCAGTATTTT. Protein: CASSMEPTTDTQYF.

This clonotype was found a few times. The gene calls are TRBV5-1 and TRBJ2-1; 9 nucleotides align to TRBD2. This CDR3 comprises 17 residues. The V and J ends lost 3 bases and 4 bases, in that order; junction bases with no gene match: 11. Per germline, CDR1 SGHRS and CDR2 YFSETQ. CDR3 in DNA: TGCGCCAGCAGCTCCCGGGTAGCGGGAGCATCTTACAATGAGCAGTTCTTC. Its protein product is CASSSRVAGASYNEQFF.

This clonotype was seen a few times. The V call is TRBV12-3 or TRBV12-4, the J call TRBJ2-5; 10 bases match TRBD2. V gave up 7 bases and J gave up 3 bases; unmatched junction bases: 11. There are 16 residues in the CDR3. CDR3 nucleotide sequence: TGTGCCAGCAAAGAACCCCAGCGGGAGGGCGAAGAGACCCAGTACTTC. Amino acid sequence: CASKEPQREGEETQYF.

This clonotype was picked up many times. This rearrangement joins TRBV20-1 to TRBJ1-1; TRBD1 might be the D (5 bases). Per germline, CDR1 DFQATT and CDR2 SNEGSKA (reference sequence). V shed 0 bases and J shed 4 bases, with 12 bases lying between them. CDR3 length: 14 residues. The CDR3, as DNA: TGCAGTGCTAGAGATGCGCAGGGTACCACTGAAGCTTTCTTT. It codes for CSARDAQGTTEAFF.

This clonotype was found many times. The chain employs TRBV7-9 and TRBJ1-1, with D possibly matching TRBD1 (5 bases). This CDR3 has 14 residues. Trimming removed 7 bases at V and 4 bases at J, with 16 bases between. Germline-derived CDR1 and CDR2 are SEHNR and FQNEAQ (reference sequence). The CDR3 nucleotides read TGTGCCAGCATCCAGGGTAATCTTGGCACTGAAGCTTTCTTT. Encoded protein: CASIQGNLGTEAFF.

This clonotype was picked up many times. V and J are TRBV5-1 and TRBJ1-5, with D perhaps matching TRBD1 (5 bases). V shed 7 bases and J shed 5 bases, with 16 bases lying between them. The V gene's germline CDR1 is SGHRS and CDR2 YFSETQ. The CDR3 spans 14 residues. CDR3 DNA sequence: TGCGCCAGCGGTCTTGGAGGGGTCGATCAGCCCCAGCATTTT. This gives the protein CASGLGGVDQPQHF.

This chain links TRBV18 with TRBJ2-6, with D perhaps matching TRBD1 or TRBD2 (5 bases each). CDR3 size: 18 residues. V was trimmed by 2 bases and J by 0 bases, leaving 14 bases between them. Germline CDR1 KGHSH, CDR2 LQKENI. This CDR3 reads CASSPWPGTGSGANVLTF. The CDR3, as DNA: TGTGCCAGCTCACCATGGCCGGGAACAGGCTCTGGGGCCAACGTCCTGACTTTC. The variable domain in full, with the rest retrieved from reference TRBV18 and TRBJ2-6, is NAGVMQNPRHLVRRRGQEARLRCSPMKGHSHVYWYRQLPEEGLKFMVYLQKENIIDESGMPKERFSAEFPKEGPSILRIQQVVRGDSAAYFCASSPWPGTGSGANVLTFGAGSRLTVL.

This clonotype was picked up many times. The chain links TRBV11-2 to TRBJ2-1; 12 positions match TRBD2. This CDR3 comprises 18 residues. The germline gives CDR1 SGHAT, CDR2 FQNNGV. V trimming: 2 bases; J trimming: 2 bases; junction bases outside the gene matches: 7. The CDR3 DNA reads as TGTGCCAGCAGCTTAACTCCTAGCGGGAGGGCCCCCTACAATGAGCAGTTCTTC. Protein sequence: CASSLTPSGRAPYNEQFF.

This clonotype was seen at least ten times. This chain joins TRBV20-1 and TRBJ2-3; perhaps TRBD2 as D (5 bases). The CDR3 contains 14 residues. Trimming pared 2 bases from V and 1 base from J, leaving 10 bases between. CDR1 is DFQATT and CDR2 is SNEGSKA in the germline V gene (reference sequence). CDR3 residues: CSARRGGRTDTQYF. The CDR3 nucleotides read TGCAGTGCTAGAAGAGGCGGGCGCACAGATACGCAGTATTTT.

This clonotype occurred many times. The chain couples TRBV5-1 to TRBJ1-4; TRBD1 matches 7 bases. Germline loops: CDR1 SGHRS, CDR2 YFSETQ. This CDR3 comprises 13 residues. Trimming removed 4 bases from V and 8 bases from J; junction bases left unmatched: 5. Written as DNA, the CDR3 is TGCGCCAGCAGCGAGGGGACAGCAGAAAAACTGTTTTTT. Its protein is CASSEGTAEKLFF.

This clonotype has a count of ten or more. The rearrangement joins TRBV29-1 to TRBJ1-5; 7 bases are a match to TRBD1. Germline CDR1 reads SQVTM; CDR2 reads ANQGSEA. With V trimmed by 7 bases and J by 6 bases, 9 bases remained unmatched. This CDR3 has 13 amino acids. DNA for the CDR3: TGCAGCGCCGTGACAGGGAATGGTCAGCCCCAGCATTTT. Protein: CSAVTGNGQPQHF.

This clonotype has at least ten counts. The chain combines TRBV10-3 with TRBJ1-6; 9 bases line up with TRBD1. The V and J ends lost 3 bases and 5 bases, in that order; junction bases with no gene match: 5. Germline CDR1 reads ENHRY; CDR2 reads SYGVKD. The CDR3 covers 16 residues. The CDR3 spells CAISDSRTGDNSPLHF. The CDR3 DNA follows: TGTGCCATCAGTGATTCTCGGACAGGGGATAATTCACCCCTCCACTTT.

The table lists this clonotype with many counts. The gene calls are TRBV28 and TRBJ1-1; D perhaps matches TRBD1 (5 bases). V dropped 5 bases and J dropped 3 bases, with 16 bases sitting between them. In germline, CDR1 is MDHEN, CDR2 SYDVKM. This CDR3 comprises 15 residues. CDR3 protein: CASSEMGGGYTEAFF. In nucleotides, the CDR3 is TGTGCCAGCAGTGAAATGGGGGGAGGGTACACTGAAGCTTTCTTT.

V usage is TRBV20-1 and J usage is TRBJ2-7; TRBD2 aligns across 11 bases. The CDR3 runs to 17 residues. From germline, CDR1 is DFQATT and CDR2 SNEGSKA (reference sequence). The ends lost 6 bases at V and 1 base at J; junction bases unmatched: 14. The CDR3 nucleotides read TGCAGTGCATCGGATCGAAGGCTAGCGGGAGGTTCCTACGAGCAGTACTTC. Its protein product is CSASDRRLAGGSYEQYF.

This clonotype was seen many times. The rearrangement links TRBV5-1 to TRBJ2-6; TRBD1 matches at 11 bases. Looked up from germline, CDR1 is SGHRS and CDR2 is YFSETQ. Trimming cost V 6 bases and J 2 bases; bases outside gene matches: 10. The CDR3 has 18 residues. CDR3 DNA: TGCGCCAGCAAAATCGACAGGACAGGGGGCGCTGGGGCCAACGTCCTGACTTTC. This translates into CASKIDRTGGAGANVLTF.

This clonotype was picked up a small number of times. V and J are TRBV19 and TRBJ1-5; maybe TRBD1 (6 bases). Germline V gene lookup returns CDR1 LNHDA and CDR2 SQIVND (reference sequence). The CDR3 totals 13 residues. V was clipped by 9 bases and J by 6 bases, with 15 bases between them. DNA of the CDR3: TGTGCCAGAAACGGGACACAGGGTCAGCCCCAGCATTTT. This translates into CARNGTQGQPQHF.

The chain employs TRBV7-2 and TRBJ2-7, with 11 bases matching TRBD2. The CDR3 spans 15 residues. CDR1 is SGHTA and CDR2 is FQGNSA in the germline V gene. Trimming at V came to 5 bases and at J to 0 bases, leaving 3 bases not matched to a gene. CDR3 bases: TGTGCCAGCAGCGCTAGCGGGAGGACCTCCTACGAGCAGTACTTC. The encoded protein is CASSASGRTSYEQYF.

In this sample, this clonotype turned up many times. The CDR3 sequence is CASSLTAEQFF. CDR3 nucleotides: TGTGCCAGCAGCTTGACGGCCGAGCAGTTCTTC. The chain combines TRBV11-2 with TRBJ2-1; D is unresolved. Germline V gene lookup returns CDR1 SGHAT and CDR2 FQNNGV. Trimming took off 3 bases at V and 10 bases at J, with 7 bases between the two ends. The CDR3 totals 11 residues.